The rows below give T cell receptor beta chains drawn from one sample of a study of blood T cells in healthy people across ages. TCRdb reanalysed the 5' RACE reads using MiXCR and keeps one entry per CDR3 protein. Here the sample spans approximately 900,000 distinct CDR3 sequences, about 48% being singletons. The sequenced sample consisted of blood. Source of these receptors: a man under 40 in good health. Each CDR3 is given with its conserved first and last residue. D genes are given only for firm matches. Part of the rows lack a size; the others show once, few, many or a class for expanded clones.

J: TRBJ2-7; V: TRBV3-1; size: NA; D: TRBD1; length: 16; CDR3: CASSQDRGQGTYEQYF; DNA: TGTGCCAGCAGCCAAGATCGGGGACAGGGAACCTACGAGCAGTACTTC
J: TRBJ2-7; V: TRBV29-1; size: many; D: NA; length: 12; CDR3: CSVVVRDYEQYF; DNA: TGCAGCGTTGTAGTTAGGGACTACGAGCAGTACTTC
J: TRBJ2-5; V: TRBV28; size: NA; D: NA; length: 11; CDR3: CASSVSRTQYF; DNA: TGTGCCAGCAGTGTCTCTCGGACCCAGTACTTC
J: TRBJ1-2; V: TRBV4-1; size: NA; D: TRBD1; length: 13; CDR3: CASSPDRADGYTF; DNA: TGCGCCAGCAGCCCCGACAGGGCAGATGGCTACACCTTC
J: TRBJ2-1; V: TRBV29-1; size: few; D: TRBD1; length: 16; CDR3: CSVETRDRGLNNEQFF; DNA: TGCAGCGTCGAAACCAGGGACAGGGGTTTGAACAATGAGCAGTTCTTC
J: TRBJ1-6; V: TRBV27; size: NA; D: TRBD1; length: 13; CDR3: CASSPGTGITLHF; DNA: TGTGCCAGCAGTCCCGGGACAGGGATCACCCTCCACTTT
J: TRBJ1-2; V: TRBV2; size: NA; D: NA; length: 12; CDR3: CASDSSNYGYTF; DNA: TGTGCCAGCGATTCCAGCAACTATGGCTACACCTTC
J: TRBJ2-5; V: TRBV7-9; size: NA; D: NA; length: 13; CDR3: CASSLPILGTQYF; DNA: TGTGCCAGCAGCTTACCGATCTTGGGGACCCAGTACTTC
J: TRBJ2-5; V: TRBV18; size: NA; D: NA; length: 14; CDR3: CASSPAINQETQYF; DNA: TGTGCCAGCTCACCCGCAATAAACCAAGAGACCCAGTACTTC
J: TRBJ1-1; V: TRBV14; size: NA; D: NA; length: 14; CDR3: CASSQVPGSLGAFF; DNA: TGTGCCAGCAGCCAAGTCCCAGGTAGTTTGGGGGCTTTCTTT
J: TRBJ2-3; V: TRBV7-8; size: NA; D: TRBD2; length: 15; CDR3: CASKVGGGALDTQYF; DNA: TGTGCCAGCAAAGTTGGCGGGGGGGCCTTAGATACGCAGTATTTT
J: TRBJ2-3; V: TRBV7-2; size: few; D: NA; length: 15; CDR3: CASSLEGLRGDTQYF; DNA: TGTGCCAGCAGCTTAGAGGGGTTGAGAGGAGATACGCAGTATTTT
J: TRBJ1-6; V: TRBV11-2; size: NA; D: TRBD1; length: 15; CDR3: CASSPQGDYNSPLHF; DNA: TGTGCCAGCAGCCCCCAGGGGGACTATAATTCACCCCTCCACTTT
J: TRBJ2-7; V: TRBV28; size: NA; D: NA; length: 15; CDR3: CASRPHGQSSYEQYF; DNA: TGTGCCAGCAGGCCGCACGGACAGAGCTCCTACGAGCAGTACTTC
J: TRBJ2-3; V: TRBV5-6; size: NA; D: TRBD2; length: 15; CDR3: CASSLSRGVSDTQYF; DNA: TGTGCCAGCAGCTTGAGTCGGGGGGTTTCAGATACGCAGTATTTT
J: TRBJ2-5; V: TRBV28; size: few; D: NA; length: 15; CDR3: CASSSGVTVRETQYF; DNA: TGTGCCAGCAGTTCGGGGGTGACAGTAAGGGAGACCCAGTACTTC
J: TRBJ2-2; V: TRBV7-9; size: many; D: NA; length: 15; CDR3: CASSLQGKGTGELFF; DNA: TGTGCCAGCAGCTTACAGGGGAAAGGCACCGGGGAGCTGTTTTTT
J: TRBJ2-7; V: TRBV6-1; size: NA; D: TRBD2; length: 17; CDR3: CASSEIPRGGKFYEQYF; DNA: TGTGCCAGCAGTGAAATCCCCCGCGGGGGGAAATTCTACGAGCAGTACTTC
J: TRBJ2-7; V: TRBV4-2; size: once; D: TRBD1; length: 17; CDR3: CASSQPLPGQGIYEQYF; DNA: TGTGCCAGCAGCCAACCATTGCCGGGACAGGGGATCTACGAGCAGTACTTC
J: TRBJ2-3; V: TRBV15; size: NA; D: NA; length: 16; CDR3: CATSSKNRWPTDTQYF; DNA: TGTGCCACCAGCAGCAAAAATAGGTGGCCCACAGATACGCAGTATTTT
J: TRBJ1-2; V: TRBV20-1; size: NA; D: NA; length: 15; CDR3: CSASGDSYFLDGYTF; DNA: TGCAGTGCTAGTGGAGACAGCTACTTTCTCGATGGCTACACCTTC
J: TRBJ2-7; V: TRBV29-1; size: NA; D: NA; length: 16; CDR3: CSVEGSSKGVPYEQYF; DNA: TGCAGCGTTGAAGGGTCCTCGAAAGGAGTCCCCTACGAGCAGTACTTC
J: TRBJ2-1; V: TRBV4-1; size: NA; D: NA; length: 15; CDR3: CASSQDRQSYNEQFF; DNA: TGCGCCAGCAGCCAAGATCGGCAGTCCTACAATGAGCAGTTCTTC
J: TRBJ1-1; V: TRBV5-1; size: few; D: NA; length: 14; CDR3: CASFGGQLNTEAFF; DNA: TGCGCCAGCTTCGGAGGGCAGCTGAACACTGAAGCTTTCTTT
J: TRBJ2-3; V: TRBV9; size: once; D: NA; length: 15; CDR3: CASSVTTGDTDTQYF; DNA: TGTGCCAGCAGCGTAACGACGGGGGACACAGATACGCAGTATTTT
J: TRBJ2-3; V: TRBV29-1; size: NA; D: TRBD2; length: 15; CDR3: CSVEREEREPDTQYF; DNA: TGCAGCGTTGAAAGGGAGGAGCGGGAGCCAGATACGCAGTATTTT
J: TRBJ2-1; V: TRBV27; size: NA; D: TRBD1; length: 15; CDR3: CASRRTGGLYNEQFF; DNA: TGTGCCAGCAGGAGGACAGGGGGCCTTTACAATGAGCAGTTCTTC
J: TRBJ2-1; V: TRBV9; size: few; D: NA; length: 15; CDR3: CASSVVSGANLEQFF; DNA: TGTGCCAGCAGCGTAGTTTCAGGGGCGAACCTCGAGCAGTTCTTC
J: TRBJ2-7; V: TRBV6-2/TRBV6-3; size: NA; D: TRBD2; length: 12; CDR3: CASSNLAAEQYF; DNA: TGTGCCAGCAGCAACCTAGCGGCCGAGCAGTACTTC
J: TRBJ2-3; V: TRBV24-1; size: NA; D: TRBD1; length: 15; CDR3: CATSDRGQVTDTQYF; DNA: TGTGCCACCAGTGATCGTGGACAGGTCACAGATACGCAGTATTTT
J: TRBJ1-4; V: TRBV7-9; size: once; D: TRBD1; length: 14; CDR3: CASSSWTGGEKLFF; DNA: TGTGCCAGCAGCTCCTGGACAGGGGGTGAAAAACTGTTTTTT
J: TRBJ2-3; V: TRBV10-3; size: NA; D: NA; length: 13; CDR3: CAIGVGPGDTQYF; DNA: TGTGCCATCGGGGTCGGCCCAGGGGATACGCAGTATTTT
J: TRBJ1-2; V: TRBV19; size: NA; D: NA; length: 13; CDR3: CASRQRSGYGYTF; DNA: TGTGCCAGTAGACAGCGGAGTGGGTATGGCTACACCTTC
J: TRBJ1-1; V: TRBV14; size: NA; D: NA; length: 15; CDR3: CASSQEVQRNTEAFF; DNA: TGTGCCAGCAGCCAAGAGGTCCAACGGAACACTGAAGCTTTCTTT
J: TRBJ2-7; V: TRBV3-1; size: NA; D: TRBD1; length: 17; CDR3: CAGSRGRGTVSYNEQYF; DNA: TGTGCCGGCAGCCGAGGCAGGGGGACCGTAAGCTACAATGAGCAGTACTTC
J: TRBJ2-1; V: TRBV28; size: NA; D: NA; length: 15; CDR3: CASSFSGLSYNEQFF; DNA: TGTGCCAGCAGTTTTAGCGGCCTCTCCTACAATGAGCAGTTCTTC
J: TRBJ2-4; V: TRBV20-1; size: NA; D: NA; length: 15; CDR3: CSASRVGDAKNIQYF; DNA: TGCAGTGCTAGTCGAGTAGGGGATGCAAAAAACATTCAGTACTTC
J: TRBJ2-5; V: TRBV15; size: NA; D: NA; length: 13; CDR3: CATSRDELETQYF; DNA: TGTGCCACCAGCAGAGATGAGTTAGAGACCCAGTACTTC
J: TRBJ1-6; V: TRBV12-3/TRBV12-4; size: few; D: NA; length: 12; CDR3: CASGPGNSPLHF; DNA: TGTGCCAGCGGGCCCGGGAATTCACCCCTCCACTTT
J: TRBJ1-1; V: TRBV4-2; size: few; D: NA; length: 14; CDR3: CASSQDGGDTEAFF; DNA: TGTGCCAGCAGCCAAGATGGAGGGGACACTGAAGCTTTCTTT
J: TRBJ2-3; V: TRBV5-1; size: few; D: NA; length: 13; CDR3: CASSLGGIDTQYF; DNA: TGCGCCAGCAGCTTGGGTGGGATTGATACGCAGTATTTT
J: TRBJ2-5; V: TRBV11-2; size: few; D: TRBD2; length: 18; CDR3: CASSYRMTSGGRSETQYF; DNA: TGTGCCAGCAGCTACCGAATGACTAGCGGGGGAAGATCAGAGACCCAGTACTTC
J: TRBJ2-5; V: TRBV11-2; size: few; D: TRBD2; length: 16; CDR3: CASSLFPSGAGETQYF; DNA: TGTGCCAGCAGCTTATTCCCTAGCGGGGCAGGGGAGACCCAGTACTTC
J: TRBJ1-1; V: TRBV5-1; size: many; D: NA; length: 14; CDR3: CASSLGGVNTEAFF; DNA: TGCGCCAGCAGCTTGGGGGGAGTGAACACTGAAGCTTTCTTT
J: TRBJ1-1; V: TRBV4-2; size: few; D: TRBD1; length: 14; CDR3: CASSRGTGATEAFF; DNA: TGTGCCAGCAGCCGTGGGACAGGGGCGACTGAAGCTTTCTTT
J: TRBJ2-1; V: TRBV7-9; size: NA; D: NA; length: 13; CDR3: CASSRNVNNEQFF; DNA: TGTGCCAGCAGCAGGAACGTTAACAATGAGCAGTTCTTC
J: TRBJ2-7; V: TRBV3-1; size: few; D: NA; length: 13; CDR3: CASSQERFSEQYF; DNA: TGTGCCAGCAGCCAAGAACGGTTCAGCGAGCAGTACTTC
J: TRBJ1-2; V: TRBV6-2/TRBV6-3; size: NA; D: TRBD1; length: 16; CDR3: CASSLLRDRGQYGYTF; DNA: TGTGCCAGCAGTTTACTCCGGGACAGGGGACAGTATGGCTACACCTTC
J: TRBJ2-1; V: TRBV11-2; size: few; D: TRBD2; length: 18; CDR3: CASSLGLAGRFLYNEQFF; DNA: TGTGCCAGCAGCTTAGGACTAGCGGGTCGGTTTTTGTACAATGAGCAGTTCTTC
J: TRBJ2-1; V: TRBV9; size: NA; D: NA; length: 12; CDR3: CASSVPRDEQFF; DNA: TGTGCCAGCAGCGTACCGAGAGATGAGCAGTTCTTC
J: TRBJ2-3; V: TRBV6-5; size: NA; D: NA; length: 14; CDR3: CASSYPGRLDTQYF; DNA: TGTGCCAGCAGTTACCCGGGTAGGCTAGATACGCAGTATTTT
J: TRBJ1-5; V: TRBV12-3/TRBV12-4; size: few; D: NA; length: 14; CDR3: CASSLFGYNQPQHF; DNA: TGTGCCAGCAGTTTATTCGGATACAATCAGCCCCAGCATTTT
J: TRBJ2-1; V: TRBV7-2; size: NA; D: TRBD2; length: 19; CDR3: CASSIQQGASGRERNEQFF; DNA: TGTGCCAGCAGCATCCAACAGGGGGCTAGCGGGAGGGAGAGGAATGAGCAGTTCTTC
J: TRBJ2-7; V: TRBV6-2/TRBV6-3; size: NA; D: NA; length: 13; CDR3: CASSDYGAHEQYF; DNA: TGTGCCAGCAGTGACTACGGGGCCCACGAGCAGTACTTC
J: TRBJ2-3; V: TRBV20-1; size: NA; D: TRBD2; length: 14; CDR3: CSGSASGGTDTQYF; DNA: TGCAGTGGGAGCGCTAGCGGGGGCACAGATACGCAGTATTTT
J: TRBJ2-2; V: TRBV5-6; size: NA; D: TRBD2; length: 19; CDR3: CASSLAPTSGGTNTGELFF; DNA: TGTGCCAGCAGCTTGGCCCCGACTAGCGGGGGGACGAACACCGGGGAGCTGTTTTTT
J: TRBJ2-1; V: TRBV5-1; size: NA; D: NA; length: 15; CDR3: CASSLVGAGYNEQFF; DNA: TGCGCCAGCAGCTTGGTCGGAGCTGGGTACAATGAGCAGTTCTTC
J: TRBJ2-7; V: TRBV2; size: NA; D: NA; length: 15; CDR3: CASSEGAENLYEQYF; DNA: TGTGCCAGCAGTGAAGGTGCCGAAAACCTCTACGAGCAGTACTTC
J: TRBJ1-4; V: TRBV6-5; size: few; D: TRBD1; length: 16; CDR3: CASSFGTGSSNEKLFF; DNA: TGTGCCAGCAGTTTCGGGACAGGGTCTAGTAATGAAAAACTGTTTTTT
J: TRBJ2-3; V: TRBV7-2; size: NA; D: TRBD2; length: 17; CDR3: CASSSLGGGGYTDTQYF; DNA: TGTGCCAGCAGCTCCTTAGGTGGCGGGGGGTACACAGATACGCAGTATTTT